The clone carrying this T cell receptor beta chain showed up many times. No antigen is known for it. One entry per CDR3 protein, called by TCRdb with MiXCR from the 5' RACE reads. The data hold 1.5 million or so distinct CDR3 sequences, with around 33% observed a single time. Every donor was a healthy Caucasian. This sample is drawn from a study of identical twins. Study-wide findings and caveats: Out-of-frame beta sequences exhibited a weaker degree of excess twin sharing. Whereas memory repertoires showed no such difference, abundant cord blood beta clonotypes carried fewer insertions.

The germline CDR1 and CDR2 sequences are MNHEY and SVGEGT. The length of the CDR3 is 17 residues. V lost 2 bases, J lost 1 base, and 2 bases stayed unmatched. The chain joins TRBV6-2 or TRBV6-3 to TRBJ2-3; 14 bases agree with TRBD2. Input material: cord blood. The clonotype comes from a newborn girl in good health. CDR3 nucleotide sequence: TGTGCCAGCAGTTACGGACTAGCGGGAGGTCGCACAGATACGCAGTATTTT. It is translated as CASSYGLAGGRTDTQYF.